Listed here are 17 T cell receptor beta chains from one sample, sequenced in a study of OX40 agonist ivuxolimab in advanced cancers. Profiled with immunoSEQ multiplex PCR; TCRdb holds only in-frame clones, not every one. The sample lists around 40,000 clones; 80% were seen once. Here the sequenced sample was CD4+ or CD8+ T cells sorted from blood, taken in a trial of the OX40 agonist ivuxolimab. These receptors were taken from an adult with an advanced solid tumor such as melanoma, head and neck, liver or kidney cancer.

This sequence joins TRBV6-5 and TRBJ2-7; a possible D gene is TRBD2 (7 bases). The CDR3 extends over 15 amino acids. Trimming cost V 5 bases and J 7 bases, with 21 bases left between them. Per the germline V gene, CDR1 is MNHEY and CDR2 is SVGAGI. CDR3 in amino acids: CASSPTGTTRGEQYF. The CDR3 nucleotides read TGTGCCAGCAGTCCCACCGGGACTACGAGGGGGGAGCAGTACTTC.

The chain employs TRBV28 and TRBJ1-3; D not resolved. V shed 6 bases and J shed 4 bases, with 13 bases lying between them. CDR3 length: 14 amino acids. Germline V CDR1 and CDR2: MDHEN, SYDVKM. The CDR3 is CASRFGVTGNTIYF. The DNA of the CDR3 is TGTGCCAGCAGATTTGGGGTTACAGGAAACACCATATATTTT.

The gene calls are TRBV6-5 and TRBJ2-3; no definite D call. Germline loops: CDR1 MNHEY, CDR2 SVGAGI. The CDR3 length is 14 residues. Trimming took 7 bases from V and 2 from J, leaving 13 bases between them. The CDR3 protein is CASTRPGNTDTQYF. The DNA of the CDR3 is TGTGCCAGCACCAGACCAGGAAACACAGATACGCAGTATTTT.

V and J are TRBV4-3 and TRBJ1-4; D perhaps matches TRBD1 (5 bases). This CDR3 region has 15 residues. V lost 4 bases and J 4 bases, leaving 13 bases between the germline ends. Per germline, CDR1 LGHNA and CDR2 YSLEER. DNA of the CDR3: TGCGCCAGCAGCCCCCTCCAGGGCCTTAATGAAAAACTGTTTTTT. This sequence encodes CASSPLQGLNEKLFF.

This clone has a handful of counts. The chain uses TRBV7-7 and TRBJ2-7; 10 positions agree with TRBD2. J was trimmed by 6 bases and V by 1 base; bases with no gene match: 6. Germline V gene sequence: CDR1 SSHAT, CDR2 FNYEAQ (reference sequence). The CDR3 is 15 residues long. The CDR3 bases are TGTGCCAGCAGCTTAGACGGGACTAGCGCGTCCGAGCAGTACTTC. Protein product: CASSLDGTSASEQYF. Based on the CDR3 plus reference TRBV7-7 and TRBJ2-7, the full variable domain is GAGVSQSPRYKVTKRGQDVTLRCDPISSHATLYWYQQALGQGPEFLTYFNYEAQPDKSGLPSDRFSAERPEGSISTLTIQRTEQRDSAMYRCASSLDGTSASEQYFGPGTRLTVT.

This chain links TRBV11-2 with TRBJ2-7; D remains unclear. The length of the CDR3 is 13 residues. Germline V lookup: CDR1 SGHAT, CDR2 FQNNGV. With 4 bases removed from V and 6 bases from J, the gap between germline ends came to 13 bases. CDR3 sequence reads: CASSSQNTAEQYF. Written as DNA, the CDR3 is TGTGCCAGCAGCTCCCAAAACACAGCCGAGCAGTACTTC.

The genes are TRBV4-3 and TRBJ2-7; 11 positions agree with TRBD2. There are 15 residues in the CDR3. V shed 3 bases and J 2 bases; nucleotides not matched to a gene: 3. The germline gives CDR1 LGHNA, CDR2 YSLEER. The CDR3 loop reads CASSHTSGGPYEQYF. The CDR3 nucleotides read TGCGCCAGCAGCCACACTAGCGGGGGCCCCTACGAGCAGTACTTC.

The chain combines TRBV27 with TRBJ1-2; TRBD1 matches at 8 bases. The CDR3 consists of 15 residues. The V and J ends lost 1 base and 5 bases, in that order; junction bases with no gene match: 6. In germline, CDR1 is MNHEY, CDR2 SMNVEV (reference sequence). This chain's CDR3 is CASSLLGQVRYGYTF. The CDR3 region has the DNA TGTGCCAGCAGTTTATTGGGACAGGTTCGATATGGCTACACCTTC.

The chain joins TRBV7-3 to TRBJ1-1; 9 positions match TRBD1. In germline, CDR1 is SGHTA, CDR2 FQGTGA. Trimming took 3 bases from V and 8 from J; bases not matched to a gene: 4. This CDR3 has 13 amino acids. CDR3 sequence reads: CASSLRDRDEAFF. The CDR3 nucleotides are TGTGCCAGCAGCTTGAGGGACAGGGACGAAGCTTTCTTT.

V usage is TRBV7-9 and J usage is TRBJ1-1; weak D call: TRBD1 (5 bases). The germline CDR1 and CDR2 sequences are SEHNR and FQNEAQ (reference sequence). This CDR3 has 13 residues. Deletions cut 2 bases from V and 5 bases from J, with 9 bases between. The CDR3 region has the DNA TGTGCCAGCAGCTTACAGGGCGAGACTGAAGCTTTCTTT. Protein product: CASSLQGETEAFF.

The chain has TRBV15 and TRBJ2-2; TRBD2 aligns across 7 bases. The J segment lost 6 bases and the V segment lost 5 bases, leaving 6 bases of the junction unmatched. The CDR3 totals 14 residues. Germline lookup yields CDR1 LNHNV and CDR2 YYDKDF (reference sequence). CDR3 residues: CATSVRLAPGELFF. As DNA, the CDR3 is TGTGCCACCAGCGTTCGACTAGCTCCCGGGGAGCTGTTTTTT.

This chain connects TRBV7-3 to TRBJ2-6; unclear D gene. Germline CDR1 reads SGHTA; CDR2 reads FQGTGA. The V and J ends lost 4 bases and 4 bases respectively, with 8 bases between them. This CDR3 spans 14 amino acids. The CDR3 bases are TGTGCCAGCAGCTCCGACGGAGGGGCCAACGTCCTGACTTTC. Protein: CASSSDGGANVLTF.

The V call is TRBV5-6, the J call TRBJ2-3; D call uncertain. This CDR3 is built from 12 residues. Germline CDR1 SGHDT, CDR2 YYEEEE. V shed 0 bases and J shed 4 bases, with 3 bases lying between them. The CDR3 DNA follows: TGTGCCAGCAGCTTGGTTTCAGATACGCAGTATTTT. Its protein product is CASSLVSDTQYF. Full variable domain (remainder filled in from reference TRBV5-6 and TRBJ2-3): DAGVTQSPTHLIKTRGQQVTLRCSPKSGHDTVSWYQQALGQGPQFIFQYYEEEERQRGNFPDRFSGHQFPNYSSELNVNALLLGDSALYLCASSLVSDTQYFGPGTRLTVL.

The chain carries TRBV10-2 and TRBJ2-2; D remains unclear. The CDR3 spans 12 residues. The germline CDR1 and CDR2 sequences are WSHSY and SAAADI. With 4 bases removed from V and 5 bases from J, the gap between germline ends came to 5 bases. The chain's CDR3 is CASSVKTGELFF. The CDR3 nucleotides are TGCGCCAGCAGTGTCAAGACCGGGGAGCTGTTTTTT.

This clone was recorded a few times. The CDR3 DNA sequence: TGCGCCAGCAGCCGGACAGGAGGCAATTCACCCCTCCACTTT. Translated: CASSRTGGNSPLHF. The V gene is TRBV5-1, the J gene TRBJ1-6; 7 bases are a match to TRBD1. Per germline, CDR1 SGHRS and CDR2 YFSETQ. V trimming: 4 bases; J trimming: 7 bases; junction bases outside the gene matches: 5. The CDR3 covers 14 residues.

The chain links TRBV9 to TRBJ1-6; D gene unclear. Between the trimmed V and J ends, which lost 2 bases and 7 bases, there was a span of 10 bases. This CDR3 contains 14 residues. Per the germline V gene, CDR1 is SGDLS and CDR2 is YYNGEE. The DNA of the CDR3 is TGTGCCAGCAGCGTGGGTCAGCCCAATTCACCCCTCCACTTT. It specifies CASSVGQPNSPLHF.

The rearrangement links TRBV30 to TRBJ2-6, with D uncertain. The germline V gene encodes CDR1 GTSNPN and CDR2 SVGIG (reference sequence). The V gene lost 3 bases and the J gene lost 2 bases, with 2 bases spanning the gap. This CDR3 region has 12 residues. The chain's CDR3 is CAWRPGANVLTF. In DNA form, the CDR3 reads TGTGCCTGGAGGCCTGGGGCCAACGTCCTGACTTTC.